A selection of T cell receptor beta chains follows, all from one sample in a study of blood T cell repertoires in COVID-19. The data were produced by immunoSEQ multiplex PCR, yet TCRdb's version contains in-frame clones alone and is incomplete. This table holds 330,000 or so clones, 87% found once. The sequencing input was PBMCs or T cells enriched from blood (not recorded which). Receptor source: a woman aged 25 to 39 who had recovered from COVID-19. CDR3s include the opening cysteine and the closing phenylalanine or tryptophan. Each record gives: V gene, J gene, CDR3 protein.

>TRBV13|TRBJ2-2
CASSSMGQGDTGELFF
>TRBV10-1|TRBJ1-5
CASSEGQGYQPQHF
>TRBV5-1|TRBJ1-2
CASSLIAGGTYGYTF
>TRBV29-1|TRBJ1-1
CSGAGQANTEAFF
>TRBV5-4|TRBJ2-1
CASRTGTDLNEQFF
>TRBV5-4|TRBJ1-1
CASSLEGLMNTEAFF
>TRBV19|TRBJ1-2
CASSIRTGTTSNYGYTF
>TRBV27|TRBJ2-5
CASSSSRDRGRAETQYF
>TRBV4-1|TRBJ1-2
CASRRTGGDYGYTF
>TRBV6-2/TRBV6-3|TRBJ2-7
CASSYGAGEQYF
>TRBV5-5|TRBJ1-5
CASSLGEVQRQHNQPQHF
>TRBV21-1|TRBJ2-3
CASSPGQGAVPRDTQYF
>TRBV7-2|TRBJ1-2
CASSLGMRNYGYTF
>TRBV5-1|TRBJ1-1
CASIGQQNTEAFF
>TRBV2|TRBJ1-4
CASRQTESRGEKLFF
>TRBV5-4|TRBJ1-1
CASSLRDREAEAFF
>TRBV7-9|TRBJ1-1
CASSRGLSGAFF
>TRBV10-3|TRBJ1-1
CAISYRGPNTEAFF
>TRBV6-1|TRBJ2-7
CASSELAGGSYEQYF
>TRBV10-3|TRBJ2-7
CAISESQDRGHEQYF
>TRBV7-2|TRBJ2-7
CASSLTGQTGAYEQYF
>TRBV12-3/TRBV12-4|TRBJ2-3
CASSFQRDTQYF
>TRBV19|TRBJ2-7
CASSIASLAGGYEQYF
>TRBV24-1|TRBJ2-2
CATSDLGGMNTGELFF
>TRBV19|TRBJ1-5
CASSIAETGEVIRQPQHF
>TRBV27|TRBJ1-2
CASSSLGQPYGYTF
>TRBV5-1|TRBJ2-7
CASSPDRGGGEQYF
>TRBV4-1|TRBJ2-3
CASSQTGTDTQYF
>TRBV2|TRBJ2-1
CASNPQGTSYNEQFF
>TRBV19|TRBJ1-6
CASSIVGSESPLHF
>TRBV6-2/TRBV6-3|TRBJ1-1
CASSYSPGGLNTEAFF
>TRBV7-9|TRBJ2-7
CASSLGRGHFYEQYF
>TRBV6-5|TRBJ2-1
CASSPLRAGANEQFF
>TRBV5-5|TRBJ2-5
CASSLYREETQYF
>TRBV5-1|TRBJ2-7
CASSGTGEPYEQYF
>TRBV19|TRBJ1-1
CASLTGRRTEAFF
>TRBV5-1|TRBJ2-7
CASSSGDEQYF
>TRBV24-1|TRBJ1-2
CATSAQGYYGYTF
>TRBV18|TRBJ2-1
CASSPGLAGYNEQFF
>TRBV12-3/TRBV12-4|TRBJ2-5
CASTPGEGETQYF
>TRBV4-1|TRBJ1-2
CASSQAGAAGGFYGYTF
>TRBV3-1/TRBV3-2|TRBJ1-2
CASSWTGDTF
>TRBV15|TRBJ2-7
CATRLGQSYTSDEQYF
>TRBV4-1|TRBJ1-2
CASSPGHETNYGYTF
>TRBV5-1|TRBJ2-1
CASSAGGEQFF
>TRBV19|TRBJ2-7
CASRRTSGQSSYEQYF
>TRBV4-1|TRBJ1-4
CASSQDFAKGEKLFF
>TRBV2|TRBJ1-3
CASMEQESGNTIYF
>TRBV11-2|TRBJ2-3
CASSASGTSFTDTQYF
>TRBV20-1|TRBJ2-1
CSASGAGQGAGEQFF
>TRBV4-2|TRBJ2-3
CASSQGILAGSTDTQYF